Listed below are T cell receptor beta chains from one sample, sequenced in a study of T cell changes during pregnancy in multiple sclerosis. TCRdb keeps only in-frame clones here, not all; method: immunoSEQ multiplex PCR. The sample carries about 85,000 clones, roughly nine tenths recorded once. This specimen consisted of peripheral blood, obtained in the first trimester of pregnancy. All receptors derive from a female donor with multiple sclerosis, enrolled in a pregnancy study. The CDR3 runs from the conserved cysteine through the conserved F or W. The D gene is left open where the match is weak. Size is omitted from some rows. Given values are once, few, many or a class for expanded clones.

clone size,V gene,D gene,J gene,CDR3 DNA,CDR3 protein
-,TRBV18,-,TRBJ1-3,TGTGCCAGCTCACCCCGGACAGAGAGTGCGGACACCATATATTTT,CASSPRTESADTIYF
-,TRBV29-1,TRBD1,TRBJ1-2,TGCAGCGCCGACAGGGCTCTCTATGGCTACACCTTC,CSADRALYGYTF
-,TRBV5-4,TRBD1,TRBJ1-4,TGCGCCAGCAGCCAAGAACGGGACAGGGAAGGTCCGAATGAAAAACTGTTTTTT,CASSQERDREGPNEKLFF
-,TRBV11-2,-,TRBJ2-1,TGTGCCAGCAGCTCACCGGCCGGGACTCGAATAGGGAATGAGCAGTTCTTC,CASSSPAGTRIGNEQFF
-,TRBV5-4,TRBD2,TRBJ2-1,TGTGCCAGCAGCCGACTAGCGGAGAGATACAATGAGCAGTTCTTC,CASSRLAERYNEQFF
-,TRBV28,TRBD1,TRBJ1-3,TGTGCCAGCAGATTCGACAGGGCAGGAAACACCATATATTTT,CASRFDRAGNTIYF
-,TRBV4-3,TRBD1,TRBJ1-5,TGCGCCAGCAGCCTTCGGACAGGGGCTGATCAGCCCCAGCATTTT,CASSLRTGADQPQHF
-,TRBV6-5,TRBD1,TRBJ1-2,TGTGCCAGCAGTTCGACAGGGGCTGGCTACACCTTC,CASSSTGAGYTF
-,TRBV6-5,-,TRBJ1-1,TGTGCCAGCAGTTACCAGGGGTATTCTGAAGCTTTCTTT,CASSYQGYSEAFF
once,TRBV21-1,-,TRBJ1-2,TGTGCCAGCAGCCGGGAGAGAGACTATGGCTACACCTTC,CASSRERDYGYTF
-,TRBV11-2,TRBD1,TRBJ1-1,TGTGCCAGCTCCCGAGGTCAGGGGGGAACTGAAGCTTTCTTT,CASSRGQGGTEAFF
once,TRBV6-5,-,TRBJ2-1,TGTGCCAGCAGTTACTCGGGGGGTTACAATGAGCAGTTCTTC,CASSYSGGYNEQFF
-,TRBV27,-,TRBJ1-2,TGTGCCAGCAGTTTATCCAGGGGCCATGGCTACACCTTC,CASSLSRGHGYTF
-,TRBV19,TRBD1,TRBJ2-2,TGTGCCAGTAGCCCACCGGGACAGGGAGGCGAGGAGCTGTTTTTT,CASSPPGQGGEELFF
-,TRBV2,-,TRBJ1-4,TGTGCCAGCAGTGTATCTGACAGGCCCAATGAAAAACTGTTTTTT,CASSVSDRPNEKLFF
-,TRBV2,-,TRBJ1-1,TGTGCCAGCAGTGGTTCGGGGGAGAACACTGAAGCTTTCTTT,CASSGSGENTEAFF
-,TRBV19,TRBD1,TRBJ1-6,TGTGCCAGTAGTGTCTACAGGGGGCGCGAAGCCTTAGCACCCCTCCACTTT,CASSVYRGREALAPLHF
-,TRBV5-8,-,TRBJ2-1,TGTGCCAGCAGCTTGCTGGGGGCGGGCTCCTACAATGAGCAGTTCTTC,CASSLLGAGSYNEQFF
-,TRBV19,TRBD1,TRBJ1-5,TGTGCCAGTAGTCCCCACCTCGCAGGGGGTAGTAGCAATCAGCCCCAGCATTTT,CASSPHLAGGSSNQPQHF
-,TRBV19,-,TRBJ2-2,TGTGCCAGTAGAGCACAGGGATCGAACACCGGGGAGCTGTTTTTT,CASRAQGSNTGELFF